Presented here are 26 T cell receptor beta chains from one specimen sequenced in a study of blood T cell repertoires in COVID-19. Sequencing used immunoSEQ multiplex PCR; TCRdb keeps in-frame clones, though not all of them. The table has roughly 95,000 clones, over 70% seen once. Sequences were obtained from peripheral blood. All receptors come from a man aged 55 to 69 with acute or convalescent COVID-19.

The DNA for the CDR3 is TGTGCCAGCAGCCCTAGGCAGGGGATGGTCTATAATTCACCCCTCCACTTT. Protein sequence: CASSPRQGMVYNSPLHF. J is TRBJ1-6 and V is TRBV7-6; tentatively, D is TRBD1 (6 bases). CDR1 and CDR2 (germline): SGHVS, FNYEAQ. The CDR3 runs 17 residues. Trimming left V 5 bases short and J 3 bases short, with 17 bases between.

This clone was counted a single time. The gene calls are TRBV2 and TRBJ2-7; D is perhaps TRBD2 (6 bases). V lost 6 bases and J 2 bases, leaving 11 bases between the germline ends. Germline CDR1 and CDR2: SNHLY and FYNNEI. This CDR3 spans 13 amino acids. The CDR3 nucleotides are TGTGCCAGCAGGCTTAGCGGCACCTACGAGCAGTACGTC. Translation: CASRLSGTYEQYV.

The rearrangement links TRBV7-2 to TRBJ1-1, with 8 bases identical to TRBD1. Trimming cost V 7 bases and J 0 bases; bases outside gene matches: 7. Germline CDR1 and CDR2: SGHTA and FQGNSA. The CDR3 totals 15 residues. CDR3 sequence reads: CASNRDRMMNTEAFF. CDR3 DNA sequence: TGTGCCAGCAACCGGGACAGGATGATGAACACTGAAGCTTTCTTT.

The chain couples TRBV19 to TRBJ1-6; 8 bases agree with TRBD1. The CDR3 totals 15 residues. From germline, CDR1 is LNHDA and CDR2 SQIVND (reference sequence). J was trimmed by 6 bases and V by 5 bases; bases with no gene match: 6. The DNA of the CDR3 is TGTGCCAGTAGTCAACAGGGGGGAAGTAATTCACCCCTCCACTTT. Translation: CASSQQGGSNSPLHF.

This CDR3 is CASSQRDRAFQETQYF. The CDR3 coding sequence is TGTGCCAGCAGCCAAAGGGACAGGGCATTCCAAGAGACCCAGTACTTC. The V and J genes are TRBV3-1 (or the pseudogene TRBV3-2) and TRBJ2-5; 9 nucleotides agree with TRBD1. The CDR3 contains 16 residues. V lost 2 bases, J lost 1 base, and 5 bases stayed unmatched. Per germline, CDR1 LGHDT and CDR2 YNNKEL (reference sequence).

The rearrangement uses TRBV5-6 and TRBJ2-3; TRBD2 matches at 14 bases. Trimming removed 3 bases from V and 5 bases from J; junction bases left unmatched: 8. The germline V gene encodes CDR1 SGHDT and CDR2 YYEEEE. The CDR3 sequence is 17 residues long. This CDR3 is CASSYTLGLAGVDTQYF. In DNA form, the CDR3 reads TGTGCCAGCAGCTACACCCTGGGACTAGCGGGAGTAGATACGCAGTATTTT. The entire variable domain, with the rest obtained from reference TRBV5-6 and TRBJ2-3, is as follows: DAGVTQSPTHLIKTRGQQVTLRCSPKSGHDTVSWYQQALGQGPQFIFQYYEEEERQRGNFPDRFSGHQFPNYSSELNVNALLLGDSALYLCASSYTLGLAGVDTQYFGPGTRLTVL.

The CDR3 is CASSVAGASGYTF. Written as DNA, the CDR3 is TGTGCCAGCAGCGTTGCTGGGGCGTCTGGCTACACCTTC. The chain couples TRBV9 to TRBJ1-2; TRBD1 is a possible D gene (5 bases). This CDR3 region has 13 residues. Between the trimmed V and J ends, which lost 2 bases and 7 bases, there was a span of 12 bases. Germline assignment: CDR1 SGDLS and CDR2 YYNGEE.

This chain joins TRBV18 and TRBJ1-5; 8 positions match TRBD1. CDR1 and CDR2 from the germline V gene are KGHSH and LQKENI. The V gene end was trimmed by 4 bases and the J gene end by 5 bases; junction bases not matched to a gene: 13. The CDR3 spans 17 residues. CDR3 bases: TGTGCCAGCTCACGCCTACCGGGACAGGAGACCTATCAGCCCCAGCATTTT. The encoded protein is CASSRLPGQETYQPQHF.

This clone was seen more than once but under ten times. V usage is TRBV18 and J usage is TRBJ1-1; perhaps TRBD1 as D (5 bases). This CDR3 contains 15 residues. The V gene's germline CDR1 is KGHSH and CDR2 LQKENI. V lost 0 bases, J lost 5 bases, and 13 bases lay in between. CDR3 in DNA: TGTGCCAGCTCACCACCTTTAGGATCAGGGACTGAAGCTTTCTTT. Protein: CASSPPLGSGTEAFF.

This clone is a singleton in its sample. This chain links TRBV7-2 with TRBJ1-2, with TRBD1 matching over 7 bases. The CDR3 has 14 amino acids. CDR1 and CDR2 (germline): SGHTA, FQGNSA. J lost 6 bases, V lost 4 bases, and 8 bases had no gene match. In DNA, the CDR3 is TGTGCCAGCAGCTCGACAGGGCTCCGAGATGGCTACACCTTC. Translation: CASSSTGLRDGYTF.

The chain has TRBV5-1 and TRBJ2-5; 10 bases fit TRBD1. The V gene's germline CDR1 is SGHRS and CDR2 YFSETQ. The CDR3 loop spans 16 amino acids. Trimming took 4 bases from V and 6 from J; bases not matched to a gene: 12. CDR3 sequence: CASSPPGTGAVKTQYF. The CDR3 coding sequence is TGCGCCAGCAGCCCCCCCGGGACAGGGGCCGTGAAGACCCAGTACTTC.

Only one count was recorded for this clone. V usage is TRBV5-1 and J usage is TRBJ1-4, with D unclear. The V gene lost 2 bases and the J gene lost 2 bases, with 7 bases spanning the gap. Germline assignment: CDR1 SGHRS and CDR2 YFSETQ. The CDR3 has 14 amino acids. The CDR3 DNA follows: TGCGCCAGCAGCTTATCCGGGACTAATGAAAAACTGTTTTTT. It yields the protein CASSLSGTNEKLFF.

The chain combines TRBV5-4 with TRBJ2-5; 11 bases match TRBD2. Germline V gene sequence: CDR1 SGHNT, CDR2 YYREEE (reference sequence). V shed 0 bases and J 1 base; nucleotides not matched to a gene: 2. The CDR3 spans 16 residues. This chain's CDR3 is CASSLGLAGFQETQYF. DNA for the CDR3: TGTGCCAGCAGCTTGGGACTAGCGGGGTTCCAAGAGACCCAGTACTTC.

The chain recombines TRBV7-9 with TRBJ1-1; 8 nucleotides match TRBD1. This CDR3 is built from 13 residues. J gave up 1 base and V 6 bases, and 1 base lay outside the gene matches. Per the germline V gene, CDR1 is SEHNR and CDR2 is FQNEAQ (reference sequence). CDR3 sequence reads: CASRQGGNTEAFF. CDR3 nucleotide sequence: TGTGCCAGCAGACAGGGGGGGAACACTGAAGCTTTCTTT.

The chain uses TRBV30 and TRBJ2-1; tentative D call: TRBD2 (6 bases). The ends were cut back, 3 bases at V and 3 bases at J, with 18 bases in the middle. Looked up from germline, CDR1 is GTSNPN and CDR2 is SVGIG (reference sequence). The CDR3 is made up of 16 amino acids. For the CDR3, the DNA is TGTGCCTGGAGGCCCGAAGCGGGCGGTTTCTACAATGAGCAGTTCTTC. The encoded protein is CAWRPEAGGFYNEQFF.

The chain employs TRBV23-1 and TRBJ2-1, with a possible D match to TRBD2 (6 bases). TRBV23-1 is annotated as an ORF whose role is uncertain. This CDR3 is 15 amino acids long. Trimming removed 1 base at V and 5 bases at J, with 12 bases between. CDR3: CASSQLNSGNNEQFF. The CDR3 nucleotides are TGCGCCAGCAGTCAATTGAATAGCGGCAACAATGAGCAGTTCTTC.

CDR3 in DNA: TGCGCCAGCAGCCCGGGGGGTCCGAACACTGAAGCTTTCTTT. Protein product: CASSPGGPNTEAFF. The chain employs TRBV5-1 and TRBJ1-1, with a weak D call TRBD1 (5 bases). CDR3 size: 14 residues. V shed 4 bases and J shed 1 base, with 11 bases lying between them. Germline-derived CDR1 and CDR2 are SGHRS and YFSETQ.

This chain uses TRBV6-5 with TRBJ1-2; TRBD1 agrees at 8 bases. Trimming removed 6 bases from V and 2 bases from J; junction bases left unmatched: 5. CDR3 length: 14 amino acids. Germline values: CDR1 MNHEY, CDR2 SVGAGI. The CDR3 spells CASRRQGTNYGYTF. The CDR3 DNA reads as TGTGCCAGCAGAAGACAGGGGACAAACTATGGCTACACCTTC.

The chain has TRBV6-6 and TRBJ1-2; TRBD1 matches 8 bases. Per the germline V gene, CDR1 is MNHNY and CDR2 is SVGAGI (reference sequence). The CDR3 length is 14 residues. V shed 8 bases and J 2 bases; nucleotides not matched to a gene: 7. The CDR3, as DNA: TGTGCCAGCGTGAGGGACAGGCAGAACTATGGCTACACCTTC. This codes for CASVRDRQNYGYTF.

The chain combines TRBV9 with TRBJ2-1, with 12 positions matching TRBD2. Germline CDR1 SGDLS, CDR2 YYNGEE. The CDR3 is 16 amino acids. V gave up 4 bases and J gave up 1 base; unmatched junction bases: 3. The DNA for the CDR3 is TGTGCCAGCAGCCCCGGGACTAGCGGGTCCTACAATGAGCAGTTCTTC. It encodes CASSPGTSGSYNEQFF.

CDR3 loop: CASSPSGVYNEQFF. In DNA form, the CDR3 reads TGTGCCAGCTCACCATCGGGGGTATACAATGAGCAGTTCTTC. V and J are TRBV18 and TRBJ2-1; TRBD2 is a possible D gene (6 bases). Germline V gene data show CDR1 as KGHSH and CDR2 as LQKENI. This CDR3 has 14 amino acids. V was shortened by 2 bases and J by 4 bases, with 9 bases between the two germline ends.

The rearrangement joins TRBV7-9 to TRBJ1-2, with D possibly being TRBD1 (5 bases). The CDR3 sequence is 16 residues long. V lost 4 bases to trimming and J lost 5 bases, with 20 bases between them. Germline V gene sequence: CDR1 SEHNR, CDR2 FQNEAQ (reference sequence). The CDR3 DNA sequence: TGTGCCAGCAGCTGGGGGGAACCCGCCGATACATATGGCTACACCTTC. Its translation: CASSWGEPADTYGYTF.

The V gene is TRBV6-5, the J gene TRBJ2-7; tentatively, D is TRBD1 (6 bases). V lost 0 bases, J lost 4 bases, and 13 bases lay in between. The germline gives CDR1 MNHEY, CDR2 SVGAGI. This CDR3 comprises 15 residues. CDR3 DNA sequence: TGTGCCAGCAGTTACTCGGGGGCGTCCTTTTACGAGCAGTACTTC. It yields the protein CASSYSGASFYEQYF.

The J gene is TRBJ2-3, the V gene TRBV19, with a possible D match to TRBD2 (5 bases). This CDR3 region has 15 residues. Germline V gene sequence: CDR1 LNHDA, CDR2 SQIVND (reference sequence). The V gene lost 5 bases and the J gene lost 0 bases, with 12 bases spanning the gap. The CDR3 region is CASSSGITSTDTQYF. CDR3 DNA sequence: TGTGCCAGTAGTTCGGGAATTACTAGCACAGATACGCAGTATTTT.

The chain has TRBV10-3 and TRBJ1-5; 8 bases line up with TRBD1. V was pared by 9 bases and J by 5 bases, with 9 bases of the junction left unmatched. The CDR3 is 14 amino acids. Germline V gene sequence: CDR1 ENHRY, CDR2 SYGVKD. The CDR3 region is CAIAGTGYDQPQHF. The CDR3 DNA reads as TGTGCCATAGCCGGGACAGGATACGATCAGCCCCAGCATTTT.

The chain carries TRBV5-4 and TRBJ2-7, with 11 nucleotides matching TRBD2. The CDR3 length is 15 residues. Germline V gives CDR1 SGHNT, CDR2 YYREEE (reference sequence). J was trimmed by 6 bases and V by 4 bases; bases with no gene match: 9. As DNA, the CDR3 is TGTGCCAGCAGCCACCTAGCGGGGGGCGGGGGCGAGCAGTACTTC. Translating it yields CASSHLAGGGGEQYF.